The clone carrying this T cell receptor beta chain came up a few times. The antigen is not known. Germline-derived CDR1 and CDR2 are MDHEN and SYDVKM. The CDR3 is 14 residues long. V lost 6 bases to trimming and J lost 4 bases, with 15 bases between them. This entry belongs to a study of cytomegalovirus exposure and HLA in healthy donors. Study-level points and caveats: A classifier reportedly called cytomegalovirus status with high sensitivity and specificity. Based on reports, TCR beta sequences accurately predicted HLA-A and HLA-B alleles for most subjects.

It was with 60 Vbeta and 13 Jbeta primers that the PCR ran. The assay was immunoSEQ multiplex PCR, and TCRdb's table has in-frame clones only and misses some. The sample includes about 150,000 clones, around 80% seen only once; the top ten take 4.5% to 6%. The chain uses TRBV28 and TRBJ1-2; possible D gene TRBD1, 6 bases. Sequenced: PBMCs. The TCR originated in a man aged 25 to 45 in good health and CMV-seropositive. CDR3 region: CASSSGVPFYGYTF. The CDR3 nucleotides are TGTGCCAGCAGCTCAGGGGTCCCGTTCTATGGCTACACCTTC.